This T cell receptor (beta chain) was profiled in a study of regulatory T cells in long-lasting Graves disease (dated by TCRdb to about 2021). With respect to the entire study: In the newly diagnosed Graves' disease group, patients had been taking antithyroid drugs for less than 3 months. This study used TCR sequencing and RNA sequencing of peripheral blood to compare persistent Graves' disease patients against newly diagnosed Graves' disease patients. The study was conducted in China and was registered as a clinical trial. A total of around 35 samples underwent TCR sequencing, from 13 patients with persistent Graves' disease and some 20 patients with newly diagnosed Graves' disease.

What the study reported, not specific to this receptor: The authors noted that the small sample size was a limitation that may lower accuracy. Sequencing and analysis were limited to the TCR beta chain. Because the primary lesion, thyroid tissue, could not be accessed, the study looked at peripheral blood alone. A larger number of public clonotypes was shared among persistent patients (approximately 2,600) than among newly diagnosed patients (approximately 1,000). Compared with newly diagnosed patients, patients with persistent Graves' disease had lower TCR Shannon entropy and fewer highly expanded clones, which suggests clonal expansion.

The sample holds many counts of this clonotype. It has no known antigen specificity. No much larger clone exists at a distance of one base, and base qualities are not known. The meaning of the sample's time point label: newly diagnosed GD, antithyroid drugs for less than 3 months. For both TCR sequencing and RNA sequencing, RNA was extracted from PBMCs using TRIzol. Graves' disease was diagnosed according to American Thyroid Association guidelines. Recruitment of patients was carried out at an endocrinology department in Xi'an, China. Each patient gave 7 to 9.5 milliliters of peripheral blood, collected in an EDTA anticoagulant tube. Ficoll Paque Plus density gradient separation was used to isolate PBMCs, and no additional T cell sorting was done. An Agilent 2100 Bioanalyzer and agarose gel were used to assess RNA quality, and a NanoDrop 2000 was used to measure RNA concentration. The library was generated by multiplex PCR. For sequencing, an Illumina HiSeq 4000 was employed. To build TCR beta libraries, CDR3 regions were amplified by Arm-PCR using iRepertoire HTBI primers. Before sequencing, the PCR products underwent gel purification. Concerning the study's data processing: Gene usage analysis of CDR3 amino acid clonotypes relied on the roughly 60 TRBV and around 13 TRBJ segments identified across samples. COPE and FqMerger were used to merge filtered high-quality paired reads into contigs. BLAST was used to align contigs to IMGT TRBV, TRBD and TRBJ reference genes, with CDR3 defined following IMGT. Any clonotype with a frequency above 0.1% was counted as a highly expanded clone. Shannon entropy served as the measure of repertoire diversity, while the Gini coefficient captured V-J evenness. Clonotypes shared by more than one individual were considered public. TCRdb reanalyzed the raw reads on its own, using fastp at Q25 for trimming and MiXCR for clone calling, and kept in-frame beta chains. Entries are consolidated by CDR3 protein sequence, retaining the most common genes and DNA. In this record, the V and J calls reflect TCRdb's handling and not the investigators' own analysis. In all, the sample holds 350,000 to 450,000 distinct CDR3 sequences, and over 15% of those were seen once. Around 27% of the sample comes from the top ten.

The sample was also linked to a second study, of T cells in Graves' hyperthyroidism and ophthalmopathy. As that second study puts it: Stable Graves' hyperthyroidism was defined as no progression to ophthalmopathy during 18 months of follow-up. Hyperthyroidism patients were newly diagnosed, with disease duration under 2 months, and aged 18 to 65 years. Patients with uncontrolled infections, other autoimmune diseases, pregnancy or lactation were excluded. Clinical symptoms, serum thyroxine and TRAb, thyroid ultrasound, and orbital computed tomography formed the basis for the diagnoses. For the first round of RT-PCR on the TCR CDR3, the HTBI primer set was used together with the Qiagen OneStep RT-PCR kit. Most expanded thyroid clonotypes (frequency above 0.001) were also found in blood, which suggests that blood repertoires may mirror thyroid immune responses. In cross-validation, a model built on a 13 V-J signature told ophthalmopathy apart from stable hyperthyroidism with approximately 91% sensitivity and 81% to 82% specificity, and in testing the same model reached 80%/75%. During validation, the model predicted progression to ophthalmopathy a median of about 6.5 months ahead of onset, with approximately 71% sensitivity and less than 85% specificity. A discovery cohort of around 98 patients, about 44 with Graves' ophthalmopathy and 55 to 65 with stable Graves' hyperthyroidism, was used to find distinguishing TCR V-J signatures. An independent validation cohort of under 20 hyperthyroidism patients and approximately 16 patients who later progressed to ophthalmopathy tested prospective prediction of ophthalmopathy. For training and testing, the 100 or so patients in the discovery cohort were randomly divided in a 7:3 ratio. In six Graves' hyperthyroidism patients, the study also compared T-cell repertoires from thyroid tissue with T-cell repertoires from blood. After sampling, hyperthyroidism patients received methimazole starting at 30 mg daily, and ophthalmopathy patients received high-dose intravenous methylprednisolone. Libraries were constructed in a second round of multiplex PCR, after which size selection and purification were performed. Sequencing of the libraries was done on an Illumina HiSeq2000 using paired-end 100 bp reads. SOAPnuke was used to process the raw data, throwing out any read that contained adapters or uncalled bases, had a mean Phred below 15, or lacked an exact constant-primer or identifier match. High-quality paired reads were merged using COPE v1.2.5, and each unique nucleotide sequence was defined as a clonotype. Clonotypes were aligned to IMGT TRBV, TRBD and TRBJ reference segments using MiTCR v1.1. The analysis included only V-J combinations with a frequency above 0.0001, which together covered 99% to 99.2% of the repertoires. The TCS score was defined as F50 (clonal expansion) divided by E x V (chaos), with BLOSUM62-based TCRdist calculated between CDR3 peptides within each V-J. Welch's t-statistics and random forest reduced roughly 500 V-J features to roughly 13, which were used in a naive Bayes classifier (R e1071). Sample size was not statistically predetermined, and blinding of investigators to group allocation was not performed. The paper describes TCR Vbeta CDR3 sequencing of around 140 peripheral blood samples, made up of around 41 ophthalmopathy patients, roughly 80 hyperthyroidism patients and roughly 17 progressor patients.

The sequences come from peripheral blood mononuclear cells (PBMCs), collected at new diagnosis, from a patient treated with antithyroid drugs. The clonotype was recovered from a man aged 35 to 55 with Graves disease. Donor details come from another sample of the same person, matched by shared clones.

The CDR3 corresponds to CASRNSGAAGNQPQHF. The DNA is as follows: TGTGCCAGCAGAAATTCAGGGGCCGCGGGCAATCAGCCCCAGCATTTT. The V and J genes are TRBV6-1 and TRBJ1-5, and the D gene may be TRBD1, 6 bases matching. V lost 6 bases and J lost 2 bases; the stretch between them is 17 bases long. CDR3 length: 16 amino acids, cysteine to phenylalanine. CDR3 DNA only is kept here, 48 bases in frame from base 1. The germline V gene gives CDR1 as MNHNS and CDR2 as SASEGT.